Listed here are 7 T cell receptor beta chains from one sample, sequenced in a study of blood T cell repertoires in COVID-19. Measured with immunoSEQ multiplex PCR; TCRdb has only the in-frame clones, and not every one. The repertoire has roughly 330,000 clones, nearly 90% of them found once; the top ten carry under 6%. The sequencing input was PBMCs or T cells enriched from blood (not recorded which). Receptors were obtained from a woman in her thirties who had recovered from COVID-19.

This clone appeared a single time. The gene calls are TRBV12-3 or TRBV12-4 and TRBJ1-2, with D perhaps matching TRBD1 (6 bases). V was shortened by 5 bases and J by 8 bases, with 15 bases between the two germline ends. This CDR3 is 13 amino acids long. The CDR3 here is CASSLNRVDGYTF. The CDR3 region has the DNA TGTGCCAGCAGTCTTAACAGGGTTGACGGCTACACCTTC.

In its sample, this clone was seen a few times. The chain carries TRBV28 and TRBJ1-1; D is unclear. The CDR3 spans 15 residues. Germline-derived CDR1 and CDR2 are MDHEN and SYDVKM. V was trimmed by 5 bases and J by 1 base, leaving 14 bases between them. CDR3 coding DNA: TGTGCCAGCAGTAAACCAGGAATTGGGAACACTGAAGCTTTCTTT. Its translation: CASSKPGIGNTEAFF.

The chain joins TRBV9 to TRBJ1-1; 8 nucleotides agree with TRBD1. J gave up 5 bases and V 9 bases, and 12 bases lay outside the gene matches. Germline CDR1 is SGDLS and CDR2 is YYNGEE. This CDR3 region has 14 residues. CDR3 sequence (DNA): TGTGCCAAAACCCCCAACAGGGGGGGGACTGAAGCTTTCTTT. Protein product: CAKTPNRGGTEAFF.

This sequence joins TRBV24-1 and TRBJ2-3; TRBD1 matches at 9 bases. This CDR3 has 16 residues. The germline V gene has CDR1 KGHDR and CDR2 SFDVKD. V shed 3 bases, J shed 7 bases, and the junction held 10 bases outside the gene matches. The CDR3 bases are TGTGCCACCAGTGATAACAGGGGGCGGCCCTTGAATACGCAGTATTTT. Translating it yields CATSDNRGRPLNTQYF.

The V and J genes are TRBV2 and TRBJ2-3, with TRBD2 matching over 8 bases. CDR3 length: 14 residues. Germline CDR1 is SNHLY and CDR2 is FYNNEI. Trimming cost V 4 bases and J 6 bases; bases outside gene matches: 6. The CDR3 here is CASSVVRGGDTQYF. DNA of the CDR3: TGTGCCAGCAGTGTCGTACGGGGGGGGGATACGCAGTATTTT.

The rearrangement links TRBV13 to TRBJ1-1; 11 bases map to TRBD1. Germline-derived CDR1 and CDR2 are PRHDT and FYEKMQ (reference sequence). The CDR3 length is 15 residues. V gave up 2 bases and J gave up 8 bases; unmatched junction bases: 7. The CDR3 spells CASSLSGTGGREAFF. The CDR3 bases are TGTGCCAGCAGCTTAAGCGGGACAGGGGGTAGGGAAGCTTTCTTT.

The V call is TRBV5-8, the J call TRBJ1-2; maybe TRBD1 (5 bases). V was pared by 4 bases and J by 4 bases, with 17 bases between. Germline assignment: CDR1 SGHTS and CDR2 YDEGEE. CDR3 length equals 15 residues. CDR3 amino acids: CASSAKGGAPYGYTF. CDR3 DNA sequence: TGTGCCAGCAGCGCCAAAGGCGGGGCCCCCTATGGCTACACCTTC.